This T cell receptor beta chain came from a study of T cells in localized non-small cell lung cancer. Assay: immunoSEQ multiplex PCR; the TCRdb copy retains only in-frame clones and omits some. The sample lists about 33,000 clones, almost 90% occurring once. Of note for this clone: As yet, its antigen is unknown.

General observations from the study: Median approximately 61 top-100 tumor clones were shared with paired adjacent lung. Sequencing covered just one tumor region, so heterogeneity cannot be ruled out. Clonality of T cells reached its maximum in uninvolved adjacent lung, surpassing tumor. Patients showing higher blood T cell density tended to see longer overall survival.

V lost 5 bases, J lost 1 base, and 7 bases stayed unmatched. The CDR3 consists of 16 residues. Germline V gives CDR1 MRHNA, CDR2 SNTAGT. V usage is TRBV6-4 and J usage is TRBJ2-3, with 9 bases fitting TRBD1. Sample: peripheral blood, taken before any cancer treatment. This TCR came from a man aged 40 to 75 with stage I lung adenocarcinoma. The CDR3 loop is CASSMGQGLGTDTQYF. DNA for the CDR3: TGTGCCAGCAGTATGGGACAGGGACTCGGCACAGATACGCAGTATTTT.